The next 30 T cell receptor beta chains were all read from a single sample in a study of blood T cells in healthy people across ages (dated by TCRdb to the mid-2010s). The library was made by 5' RACE. Sequencing instrument: Illumina HiSeq 2500. The second PCR ran for about 6 to 11 cycles and used a J-beta primer mix along with a sample-barcoded 5' primer. TCRdb reanalyzed the raw reads on its own, using fastp at Q25 for trimming and MiXCR for clone calling, and kept in-frame beta chains. Each entry is one CDR3 protein sequence, shown with its most common DNA and genes. Counted in this sample were approximately 1,000,000 distinct CDR3 sequences; less than 45% of them appeared once. The top ten clonotypes cover over 10% of the sample. The sequencing input was blood. The receptors stem from a man in his late teens or twenties in good health.

The J gene is TRBJ2-4, the V gene TRBV20-1; D may match TRBD1 or TRBD2 (5 bases each). The V and J ends lost 3 bases and 13 bases respectively, with 16 bases between them. Germline V gene data show CDR1 as DFQATT and CDR2 as SNEGSKA (reference sequence). The CDR3 consists of 12 residues. Here the CDR3 reads CSARSRENEQYF. DNA for the CDR3: TGCAGTGCTAGGTCCAGGGAGAATGAGCAGTACTTC.

The table lists this clonotype with a few counts. The chain links TRBV5-1 to TRBJ2-3, with 8 bases that match TRBD1. CDR3 length: 15 residues. The germline V gene has CDR1 SGHRS and CDR2 YFSETQ. V shed 4 bases and J 4 bases; nucleotides not matched to a gene: 8. The CDR3 coding sequence is TGCGCCAGCAGCCTCGGGACAGGCGTAGCAGATACGCAGTATTTT. It encodes CASSLGTGVADTQYF.

The V and J genes are TRBV24-1 and TRBJ2-6; D is unclear. V lost 6 bases and J 3 bases, leaving 5 bases between the germline ends. This CDR3 is 13 amino acids long. Germline CDR1 reads KGHDR; CDR2 reads SFDVKD. The CDR3 loop is CATSFSGANVLTF. Written as DNA, the CDR3 is TGTGCCACCAGTTTTAGTGGGGCCAACGTCCTGACTTTC.

In its sample, this clonotype was seen a few times. V is TRBV20-1 and J is TRBJ2-1; D is unclear. Germline loops: CDR1 DFQATT, CDR2 SNEGSKA (reference sequence). V lost 1 base and J lost 9, with 10 bases in between. This CDR3 is 12 amino acids long. CDR3 DNA: TGCAGTGCTAGAGGGTACCCCGGTGAGCAGTTCTTC. This encodes CSARGYPGEQFF.

This clonotype was seen only a few times. V usage is TRBV29-1 and J usage is TRBJ2-2; possibly TRBD1 or TRBD2 for D (5 bases each). The CDR3 covers 15 residues. Between the trimmed V and J ends, which lost 5 bases and 1 base, there was a span of 14 bases. The germline CDR1 and CDR2 sequences are SQVTM and ANQGSEA. In DNA, the CDR3 is TGCAGCGTTCGGGACGCGAAAAAGAACACCGGGGAGCTGTTTTTT. Protein: CSVRDAKKNTGELFF.

A few counts support this clonotype. The chain links TRBV6-1 to TRBJ2-2, with 9 bases lining up with TRBD1. This CDR3 has 16 amino acids. Germline-derived CDR1 and CDR2 are MNHNS and SASEGT. With 5 bases clipped from V and 2 bases from J, the junction kept 6 bases outside the gene matches. CDR3 amino acids: CASSNRGRGNTGELFF. CDR3 in DNA: TGTGCCAGCAGTAACAGGGGGCGCGGTAACACCGGGGAGCTGTTTTTT.

The chain carries TRBV28 and TRBJ2-7, with D perhaps TRBD2 (6 bases). The J call may be mistaken, given a closer DNA end match to TRBJ2-5. CDR1 MDHEN and CDR2 SYDVKM come from the germline V gene. CDR3 length equals 14 residues. CDR3 protein: CASSLLAIGETQYF. CDR3 bases: TGTGCCAGCAGTTTACTAGCGATCGGGGAGACCCAGTACTTC.

The genes are TRBV7-2 and TRBJ1-5; 8 nucleotides match TRBD1. The CDR3 runs 17 residues. Trimming cost V 5 bases and J 0 bases; bases outside gene matches: 9. Germline loops: CDR1 SGHTA, CDR2 FQGNSA. CDR3 amino acids: CASSPRTGTDSNQPQHF. The CDR3 region has the DNA TGTGCCAGCAGCCCCCGGACAGGGACCGATAGCAATCAGCCCCAGCATTTT.

The J gene is TRBJ2-2, the V gene TRBV5-1; 10 bases are shared with TRBD1. The junction had 10 bases not matched to a gene; V was cut back by 5 bases and J by 0 bases. The CDR3 runs to 18 residues. The germline V gene has CDR1 SGHRS and CDR2 YFSETQ. The CDR3 DNA sequence: TGCGCCAGCAGATCTGGACAGGGGGGTCCCGCGAACACCGGGGAGCTGTTTTTT. Translation gives CASRSGQGGPANTGELFF.

This clonotype was recorded a few times. This chain uses TRBV7-2 with TRBJ1-1, with TRBD1 identical over 9 bases. CDR1 is SGHTA and CDR2 is FQGNSA in the germline V gene. After removal of 3 bases from V and 5 bases from J, the junction contained 13 bases not matched to a gene. The length of the CDR3 is 17 residues. The CDR3 sequence is CASSLDEQGAAATEAFF. The DNA for the CDR3 is TGTGCCAGCAGCTTGGACGAACAGGGGGCTGCGGCTACTGAAGCTTTCTTT. The full variable domain, in which reference TRBV7-2 and TRBJ1-1 provide the parts outside the CDR3, is GAGVSQSPSNKVTEKGKDVELRCDPISGHTALYWYRQSLGQGLEFLIYFQGNSAPDKSGLPSDRFSAERTGGSVSTLTIQRTQQEDSAVYLCASSLDEQGAAATEAFFGQGTRLTVV.

This clonotype was detected a few times. This sequence joins TRBV12-5 and TRBJ2-5; either TRBD1 or TRBD2 may fit D (5 bases each). There are 13 residues in the CDR3. Looked up from germline, CDR1 is LGHNT and CDR2 is FRNRAP. CDR3 sequence: CAARRGVTETQYF. CDR3 in DNA: TGTGCAGCCAGGAGAGGGGTCACAGAGACCCAGTACTTC.

A note on this clonotype: This may be a read error, as it is one base from a much larger clone. V usage is TRBV6-2 or TRBV6-3 and J usage is TRBJ1-5; D perhaps matches TRBD1 (5 bases). In germline, CDR1 is MNHEY, CDR2 SVGEGT. The CDR3 length is 16 residues. CDR3 coding DNA: TGTGCCAGCAGGCCGTTCCTTCAGGGTAGCAATCAGCCCCGGCATTTT. This gives the protein CASRPFLQGSNQPRHF.

In this sample, this clonotype turned up a few times. The chain recombines TRBV6-5 with TRBJ1-1, with TRBD1 matching 8 bases. This CDR3 contains 13 residues. V dropped 0 bases and J dropped 8; count of bases not matched to a gene: 2. Germline V gene data show CDR1 as MNHEY and CDR2 as SVGAGI. The CDR3 is CASSYSHRGEAFF. DNA for the CDR3: TGTGCCAGCAGTTACTCACACAGGGGGGAAGCTTTCTTT.

The genes are TRBV7-3 and TRBJ1-6, with no clear D. Germline CDR1 and CDR2: SGHTA and FQGTGA. Trimming took off 5 bases at V and 8 bases at J, with 13 bases between the two ends. The CDR3 consists of 14 residues. The CDR3 is CASSVDPTYSPLHF. The CDR3 nucleotides are TGTGCCAGCAGCGTCGACCCTACCTATTCACCCCTCCACTTT. The variable domain in full, with the rest retrieved from reference TRBV7-3 and TRBJ1-6, is GAGVSQTPSNKVTEKGKYVELRCDPISGHTALYWYRQSLGQGPEFLIYFQGTGAADDSGLPNDRFFAVRPEGSVSTLKIQRTERGDSAVYLCASSVDPTYSPLHFGNGTRLTVT.

This clonotype has only a few counts. V gene TRBV27 combines with J gene TRBJ2-7, with no clear D. Trimming took 4 bases from V and 2 from J, leaving 6 bases between them. The CDR3 extends over 12 amino acids. The germline V gene encodes CDR1 MNHEY and CDR2 SMNVEV (reference sequence). CDR3 sequence: CASSWDTYEQYF. CDR3 nucleotide sequence: TGTGCCAGCAGTTGGGATACCTACGAGCAGTACTTC.

The chain has TRBV6-1 and TRBJ1-4, with no clear D. The CDR3 length is 15 residues. Germline CDR1 reads MNHNS; CDR2 reads SASEGT. The V end was cut by 5 bases, the J end by 0 bases, with 10 bases between. The CDR3 reads CASSIPRSTNEKLFF. The CDR3 DNA sequence: TGTGCCAGCAGTATCCCACGGTCAACTAATGAAAAACTGTTTTTT.

Notes on this clonotype: Germline is not matched at one junction end, which may reflect a read error. The V and J genes are TRBV2 and TRBJ1-1, with 8 bases aligning to TRBD1. CDR3 size: 16 residues. Germline V gives CDR1 SNHLY, CDR2 FYNNEI. CDR3 region: CASSVDRAVENTEAFF. The DNA of the CDR3 is TGTGCCAGCAGTGTGGACAGGGCGGTGGAGAACACTGAGGCTTTCTTT. Drawing the rest from reference TRBV2 and TRBJ1-1, the complete variable domain is EPEVTQTPSHQVTQMGQEVILRCVPISNHLYFYWYRQILGQKVEFLVSFYNNEISEKSEIFDDQFSVERPDGSNFTLKIRSTKLEDSAMYFCASSVDRAVENTEAFFGQGTRLTVV.

This clonotype was counted between two and nine times. The V and J genes are TRBV12-3 or TRBV12-4 and TRBJ1-2; D may be TRBD1 (6 bases). V was cut by 6 bases and J by 0 bases, with 17 bases left in between. CDR3 size: 16 residues. CDR3 nucleotides: TGTGCCAGCAGCCCAAGGAGAGGGGGTCCTAACTATGGCTACACCTTC. It encodes CASSPRRGGPNYGYTF.

This clonotype was observed a single time. Its ends do not fully match the called genes, so a read error is possible. The chain has TRBV6-5 and TRBJ2-7; 13 bases match TRBD2. The length of the CDR3 is 18 residues. Germline loops: CDR1 MNHEY, CDR2 SVGAGI. The CDR3 DNA reads as TGTGCCAGCAGTTACTCGCGGACAGGGACTAGCGGGACCTACGAGCGGTACTTC. Translated: CASSYSRTGTSGTYERYF.

This clonotype was detected a few times. The V and J genes are TRBV20-1 and TRBJ2-7, with D possibly being TRBD1 or TRBD2 (5 bases each). The V end lost 2 bases, the J end lost 0 bases, and 8 bases lay between the germline ends. The germline gives CDR1 DFQATT, CDR2 SNEGSKA (reference sequence). The CDR3 is made up of 13 amino acids. CDR3 sequence (DNA): TGCAGTGCTAGACCTGGGACCTCCTACGAGCAGTACTTC. The encoded protein is CSARPGTSYEQYF.

In its sample, this clonotype was seen a few times. J is TRBJ1-2 and V is TRBV20-1, with D perhaps TRBD1 (5 bases). Germline lookup yields CDR1 DFQATT and CDR2 SNEGSKA (reference sequence). The CDR3 is made up of 14 amino acids. V shed 3 bases and J shed 2 bases, with 13 bases lying between them. DNA for the CDR3: TGCAGTGCTAGCGGGGCGGTATCAAACTATGGCTACACCTTC. Protein product: CSASGAVSNYGYTF.

This clonotype has more than one count but fewer than ten. The chain recombines TRBV6-4 with TRBJ2-1, with D unclear. This CDR3 is 13 amino acids long. The V and J ends lost 2 bases and 6 bases respectively, with 8 bases between them. Germline CDR1 reads MRHNA; CDR2 reads SNTAGT. DNA for the CDR3: TGTGCCAGCAGTGACCGGCCTTCCAATGAGCAGTTCTTC. Protein product: CASSDRPSNEQFF.

The chain carries TRBV20-1 and TRBJ2-7; 13 nucleotides align to TRBD2. V lost 4 bases and J lost 0; bases outside the gene matches: 12. The CDR3 totals 18 residues. CDR1 is DFQATT and CDR2 is SNEGSKA in the germline V gene (reference sequence). The DNA for the CDR3 is TGCAGTGCTACACCCGGACTAGCGGGGGCCAGGAGCTCCTACGAGCAGTACTTC. Protein sequence: CSATPGLAGARSSYEQYF.

This clonotype was seen only a few times. This chain connects TRBV6-2 or TRBV6-3 to TRBJ1-1, with 7 bases fitting TRBD1. This CDR3 has 14 amino acids. V trimming: 6 bases; J trimming: 0 bases; junction bases outside the gene matches: 4. CDR1 and CDR2 (germline): MNHEY, SVGEGT. The CDR3 DNA reads as TGTGCCAGCAGGGACAGGCCAGTGAACACTGAAGCTTTCTTT. Translation: CASRDRPVNTEAFF.

This clonotype was recorded a few times. The V call is TRBV5-1, the J call TRBJ2-5, with 9 bases fitting TRBD2. CDR1 is SGHRS, CDR2 YFSETQ, per germline. The CDR3 extends over 15 amino acids. J lost 1 base, V lost 6 bases, and 7 bases had no gene match. For the CDR3, the DNA is TGCGCCAGCACCTTTAGCGGGGGAGCCCAAGAGACCCAGTACTTC. Amino acid sequence: CASTFSGGAQETQYF.

The chain employs TRBV6-4 and TRBJ2-1; 16 nucleotides agree with TRBD2. V gave up 6 bases and J gave up 8 bases; unmatched junction bases: 10. The CDR3 consists of 17 residues. Germline V lookup: CDR1 MRHNA, CDR2 SNTAGT. The CDR3 loop reads CASSTGTSGGAVDEQFF. The CDR3 nucleotides are TGTGCCAGCAGCACCGGGACTAGCGGGGGGGCCGTCGATGAGCAGTTCTTC.

This clonotype was observed a few times. The V and J genes are TRBV5-1 and TRBJ2-3, with TRBD2 identical over 13 bases. The ends lost 4 bases at V and 1 base at J; junction bases unmatched: 6. The CDR3 has 17 residues. Germline V gene lookup returns CDR1 SGHRS and CDR2 YFSETQ. CDR3 sequence (DNA): TGCGCCAGCAGCCCCACCGGGACTAGCGGGGGCACAGATACGCAGTATTTT. This gives the protein CASSPTGTSGGTDTQYF. The full variable domain, with the rest looked up from reference TRBV5-1 and TRBJ2-3, is KAGVTQTPRYLIKTRGQQVTLSCSPISGHRSVSWYQQTPGQGLQFLFEYFSETQRNKGNFPGRFSGRQFSNSRSEMNVSTLELGDSALYLCASSPTGTSGGTDTQYFGPGTRLTVL.

This clonotype was counted only a few times. In DNA, the CDR3 is TGTGCCAGCAGTTACTCGACTAGCGGGGGGAAACTCACAGATACGCAGTATTTT. This sequence encodes CASSYSTSGGKLTDTQYF. The rearrangement joins TRBV6-2 or TRBV6-3 to TRBJ2-3; TRBD2 aligns across 13 bases. The V segment lost 0 bases and the J segment 2 bases; nucleotides outside the gene matches: 5. The CDR3 totals 18 residues. Germline V gene data show CDR1 as MNHEY and CDR2 as SVGEGT.

The rearrangement joins TRBV4-2 to TRBJ1-2, with D maybe TRBD1 (5 bases). The V and J ends lost 4 bases and 0 bases respectively, with 18 bases between them. Germline CDR1 LGHNA, CDR2 YNFKEQ. The CDR3 consists of 17 residues. The CDR3 is CASSLQGGELANYGYTF. The CDR3 nucleotides read TGTGCCAGCAGCCTCCAGGGAGGGGAATTAGCTAACTATGGCTACACCTTC.

The V gene is TRBV7-2, the J gene TRBJ1-6, with a possible D match to TRBD1 (6 bases). The V gene lost 4 bases and the J gene lost 7 bases, with 11 bases spanning the gap. In germline, CDR1 is SGHTA, CDR2 FQGNSA. The CDR3 runs 14 residues. The CDR3 region is CASSWTVENSPLHF. In nucleotides, the CDR3 is TGTGCCAGCAGCTGGACAGTAGAAAATTCACCCCTCCACTTT.